This record covers a single T cell receptor beta chain. This clonotype has a handful of counts. No cognate antigen has been identified for it. Base qualities are not recorded, but no much larger clone differs from it by a single base. Library method: 5' RACE. The instrument given in TCRdb is Illumina HiSeq 2000. A universal primer binding site was added through template switching, and the final cDNA carried a unique molecular identifier so that TCR cDNA molecules could be counted accurately. Specific primers in the conserved constant-segment region were used to synthesize first-strand cDNA for the TCR alpha and beta chains. To control for contamination, each cDNA library was double barcoded with a SMART-Mk sample barcode plus Illumina barcodes. TruSeq adapter sequences, together with Illumina sample barcodes, were added in two successive PCR steps. The TCR alpha and beta cDNA libraries were sequenced on the Illumina HiSeq platform using custom primers. The paper's processing steps were these. Unique molecular identifiers were extracted from raw reads with MiGEC, and CDR3 positions were determined with MiXCR. Recombination models were inferred per individual with the repgenHMM and IGoR tools using an EM algorithm. The analysis of shared clonotypes was done with the tcR package in R, with sharing normalized by the product of cloneset sizes. Out-of-frame nonproductive sequences were analyzed to study raw recombination free of thymic and clonal selection effects. Through fastp at Q25 and MiXCR, TCRdb rebuilt clones from the public reads, retaining in-frame beta chains. Entries that share a CDR3 protein sequence are merged under the most common genes and DNA. The V and J calls were not made by the authors but by TCRdb's processing. The sample includes fewer than 650,000 distinct CDR3 sequences, with roughly 6.6% observed a single time. The ten largest clones add up to 1.5% to 2% of the sample.

Every donor was a healthy Caucasian. Three pairs of female monozygotic twins, all aged roughly 18 to 29 years, were included in the twin cohort. Peripheral blood mononuclear cells were used as the source from which RNA for TCR libraries was isolated. Relative to germline, V is missing 1 base and J is missing 3 bases, with 6 bases of the junction outside any gene match. The CDR3 starts with the cysteine, ends with the phenylalanine, and has 16 residues. CDR3 DNA is the only sequence kept; it has 48 bases, read in frame from the first base. CDR1 and CDR2 were assigned from the germline V gene (reference sequence) as SSHAT and FNYEAQ. This record belongs to a study of identical twins listed by TCRdb under 2016. Background for the entire study: To test whether fetal clonotypes persist, the study used deep sequencing on TCR alpha and beta repertoires from monozygotic twins, unrelated adults of various ages, and cord blood. To rule out contamination, the twin experiments were replicated at different times with different library preparation protocols.

Study-wide findings and limitations: Compared with coincidental sharing between unrelated individuals, out-of-frame TCR alpha sequences shared between twins had an excess of sequences with low generation probability. A weaker excess of twin sharing was found in beta out-of-frame sequences because the signal-to-noise ratio was lowered by fewer shared sequences. Because the same donors could not be followed over many years, the conclusions depended on cross-sectional statistical analysis. Fewer insertions were carried by abundant cord blood beta clonotypes, a similar but weaker trend appeared in young adult naive repertoires, and no such trend appeared in memory repertoires. Zero-insertion analyses could be partly confounded by invariant T cells such as MAIT and iNKT, although diverse VJ usage argued against such confounding for most clonotypes. Recombination models systematically underestimated out-of-frame TCR alpha sharing in monozygotic twins but agreed with sharing between unrelated individuals.

These data were likewise used in another study, on yellow fever vaccine responses in identical twins. Looking at the second paper: According to the authors, the vaccine-induced T cell response in identical twins seemed to be partly convergent and partly specific to each individual. The study precisely tracked vaccine-responding T cell clones in identical twins.

Sequenced input: PBMCs. This receptor was obtained from a woman younger than 30 in good health. The rearranged chain carries TRBV7-7 and TRBJ2-1, with 7 junctional bases fitting TRBD1. The nucleotides are TGTGCCAGCAGCTTAGGGGACAGCTTGTTCTACAATGAGCAGTTCTTC. This translates into CASSLGDSLFYNEQFF.